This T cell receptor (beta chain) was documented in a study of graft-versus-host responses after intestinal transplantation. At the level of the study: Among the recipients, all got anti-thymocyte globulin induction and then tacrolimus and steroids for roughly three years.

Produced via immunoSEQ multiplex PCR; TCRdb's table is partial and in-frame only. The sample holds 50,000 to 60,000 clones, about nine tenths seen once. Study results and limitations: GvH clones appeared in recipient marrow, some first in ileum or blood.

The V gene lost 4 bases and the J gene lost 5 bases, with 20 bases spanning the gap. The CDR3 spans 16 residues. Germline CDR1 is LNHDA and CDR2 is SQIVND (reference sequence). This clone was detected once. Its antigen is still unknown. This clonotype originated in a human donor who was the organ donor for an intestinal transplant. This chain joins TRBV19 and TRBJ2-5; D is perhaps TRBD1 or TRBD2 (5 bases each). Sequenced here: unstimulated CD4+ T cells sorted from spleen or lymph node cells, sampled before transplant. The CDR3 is CASSNRDGLYSETQYF. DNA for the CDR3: TGTGCCAGTAGTAACCGGGACGGACTCTATTCGGAGACCCAGTACTTC.